One sample yielded the 9 T cell receptor beta chains listed below, sequenced in a study of shared T cell receptors in the human thymus. Sequenced by immunoSEQ multiplex PCR; TCRdb stores in-frame clones only, minus some. The table lists about 400,000 clones, roughly 94% of them singletons. Sequences were obtained from thymocytes. The receptors derive from a human donor.

This chain uses TRBV2 with TRBJ1-2; tentatively, D is TRBD1 (6 bases). V was shortened by 2 bases and J by 7 bases, with 17 bases between the two germline ends. The CDR3 spans 15 residues. CDR1 SNHLY and CDR2 FYNNEI come from the germline V gene. This CDR3 is CASSEISGGQGGYTF. The CDR3, as DNA: TGTGCCAGCAGTGAAATCTCGGGGGGCCAAGGTGGCTACACCTTC.

The rearrangement uses TRBV25-1 and TRBJ2-7; TRBD1 is a possible D gene (5 bases). Germline CDR1 reads MGHDK; CDR2 reads SYGVNS. V gave up 6 bases and J gave up 3 bases, with 12 bases separating them. CDR3 size: 13 residues. The CDR3 coding sequence is TGTGCCAGCAGGGGGCGGACCAACTACGAGCAGTACTTC. Translating gives CASRGRTNYEQYF.

The chain uses TRBV4-2 and TRBJ2-5, with 10 bases fitting TRBD1. The CDR3 covers 16 residues. The V gene's germline CDR1 is LGHNA and CDR2 YNFKEQ. V lost 5 bases to trimming and J lost 3 bases; unmatched junction nucleotides: 9. The CDR3: CASSFRTGGSEETQYF. The CDR3 coding sequence is TGTGCCAGCAGCTTCCGGACAGGGGGAAGTGAAGAGACCCAGTACTTC.

V and J are TRBV7-9 and TRBJ2-1, with 7 bases identical to TRBD2. Germline CDR1 is SEHNR and CDR2 is FQNEAQ (reference sequence). J gave up 9 bases and V 8 bases, and 7 bases lay outside the gene matches. The CDR3 consists of 12 residues. CDR3 bases: TGTGCCAGCGGACTAGTATTCGGTGAGCAGTTCTTC. Its protein is CASGLVFGEQFF. The full variable domain, with the rest looked up from reference TRBV7-9 and TRBJ2-1, is DTGVSQNPRHKITKRGQNVTFRCDPISEHNRLYWYRQTLGQGPEFLTYFQNEAQLEKSRLLSDRFSAERPKGSFSTLEIQRTEQGDSAMYLCASGLVFGEQFFGPGTRLTVL.

The CDR3 DNA sequence: TGTGCCAGCAGTTTTGTGGGAGGGCGAGCAGATACGCAGTATTTT. It encodes CASSFVGGRADTQYF. J is TRBJ2-3 and V is TRBV27, with TRBD2 matching 7 bases. Trimming at V came to 3 bases and at J to 4 bases, leaving 7 bases not matched to a gene. Germline V gene sequence: CDR1 MNHEY, CDR2 SMNVEV (reference sequence). CDR3 length: 15 amino acids.

The genes are TRBV28 and TRBJ2-7; D gene ambiguous. The V gene's germline CDR1 is MDHEN and CDR2 SYDVKM. The CDR3 is 17 amino acids. Trimming left V 2 bases short and J 0 bases short, with 17 bases between. The CDR3 is CASSLTLRLASSYEQYF. CDR3 nucleotide sequence: TGTGCCAGCAGTTTAACCTTGCGACTTGCAAGCTCCTACGAGCAGTACTTC.

This chain joins TRBV28 and TRBJ2-4, with 11 bases that match TRBD1. CDR1 and CDR2 from the germline V gene are MDHEN and SYDVKM. The CDR3 length is 15 residues. Germline trimming cut 7 bases from V and 2 bases from J; bases unmatched to any gene: 4. CDR3: CASIGQGATKNIQYF. CDR3 nucleotide sequence: TGTGCCAGCATTGGACAGGGGGCGACCAAAAACATTCAGTACTTC.

CDR3 sequence reads: CASSMRREGSYSGANVLTF. CDR3 DNA sequence: TGTGCCAGTAGTATGAGGAGGGAAGGGTCCTACTCTGGGGCCAACGTCCTGACTTTC. This chain joins TRBV19 and TRBJ2-6; D might be TRBD2 (6 bases). This CDR3 is 19 amino acids long. Germline lookup yields CDR1 LNHDA and CDR2 SQIVND (reference sequence). Trimming left V 3 bases short and J 0 bases short, with 18 bases between.

This rearrangement joins TRBV12-2 to TRBJ1-5; the D segment call TRBD1 is taken from the table without a DNA check. TRBV12-2 is a recognized pseudogene. CDR3 length: 17 amino acids. The DNA of the CDR3 is TGTGCAAGTCGCCCCTGCGAGGGGACAGGGACCAATCAGCCCCAGCATTTT. Its translation is CASRPCEGTGTNQPQHF.